Presented here are 23 T cell receptor beta chains from one specimen sequenced in a study of blood T cell repertoires in COVID-19. This table comes from immunoSEQ multiplex PCR, and its TCRdb copy is limited to in-frame clones, with some not included. The sample includes about 130,000 clones, about four fifths of them seen just once. Material for sequencing was peripheral blood. The receptor source for this set is a woman over 75 with acute or convalescent COVID-19.

This chain connects TRBV28 to TRBJ2-1, with TRBD1 as a possible D gene (6 bases). The germline V gene encodes CDR1 MDHEN and CDR2 SYDVKM. The CDR3 runs to 13 residues. Between the trimmed V and J ends, which lost 3 bases and 9 bases, there was a span of 12 bases. Here the CDR3 DNA reads TGTGCCAGCAGTTTCAGGGGTTCCGGTGAGCAGTTCTTC. It specifies CASSFRGSGEQFF.

The count of this clone is one. The V gene is TRBV5-8, the J gene TRBJ1-6; TRBD1 aligns across 8 bases. CDR3 length equals 14 residues. With V trimmed by 1 base and J by 9 bases, 3 bases remained unmatched. Germline V lookup: CDR1 SGHTS, CDR2 YDEGEE. This CDR3 is CASSLTGGFSPLHF. In nucleotides, the CDR3 is TGTGCCAGCAGCTTGACAGGGGGATTTTCACCCCTCCACTTT.

This clone was detected only a few times. The chain joins TRBV6-5 to TRBJ2-1; 9 bases agree with TRBD1. This CDR3 spans 16 amino acids. J was trimmed by 5 bases and V by 4 bases; bases with no gene match: 9. The V gene's germline CDR1 is MNHEY and CDR2 SVGAGI. The DNA of the CDR3 is TGTGCCAGCAGTTTGGGGGGGGGACAGGGTAACAATGAGCAGTTCTTC. Its translation is CASSLGGGQGNNEQFF.

The chain is built from TRBV7-9 and TRBJ2-5; D perhaps matches TRBD2 (6 bases). Trimming left V 5 bases short and J 5 bases short, with 15 bases between. The CDR3 has 14 amino acids. The germline gives CDR1 SEHNR, CDR2 FQNEAQ (reference sequence). The CDR3 DNA reads as TGTGCCAGCAGCCAGGAGGGACGGTCCGAGACCCAGTACTTC. Its translation is CASSQEGRSETQYF.

This clone was observed once. Here the CDR3 reads CASSLASRGTEAFF. CDR3 sequence (DNA): TGTGCCAGCAGCTTGGCCAGCCGGGGCACTGAAGCTTTCTTT. The chain has TRBV5-6 and TRBJ1-1; D is undetermined. Germline V CDR1 and CDR2: SGHDT, YYEEEE. The CDR3 has 14 amino acids. Trimming shortened V by 0 bases and J by 4 bases, and 10 bases separated the two germline ends.

On this clone: This same CDR3 is encoded by further DNA sequences in the sample. The chain joins TRBV7-3 to TRBJ1-1; D gene uncertain. The CDR3 is 13 amino acids. V was pared by 5 bases and J by 1 base, with 8 bases between. Germline V gene sequence: CDR1 SGHTA, CDR2 FQGTGA. As DNA, the CDR3 is TGTGCCAGCAGCCTTACTGGGAACACTGAAGCTTTCTTT. Protein: CASSLTGNTEAFF.

V usage is TRBV7-8 and J usage is TRBJ1-6, with a tentative D call TRBD1 (5 bases). Germline loops: CDR1 SGHVS, CDR2 FQNEAQ. V lost 5 bases, J lost 1 base, and 12 bases lay in between. This CDR3 is 16 amino acids long. CDR3 loop: CASSPGRGSYNSPLHF. The CDR3 region has the DNA TGTGCCAGCAGCCCAGGGCGGGGTTCCTATAATTCACCCCTCCACTTT.

This clone was seen only once. The chain joins TRBV5-1 to TRBJ2-3; TRBD2 aligns across 10 bases. V shed 4 bases, J shed 6 bases, and the junction held 5 bases outside the gene matches. CDR1 is SGHRS, CDR2 YFSETQ, per germline. The CDR3 spans 14 residues. The CDR3 nucleotides are TGCGCCAGCAGCCCCCTAGCGGGAGTCGATACGCAGTATTTT. It codes for CASSPLAGVDTQYF.

This clone was seen once. CDR3 coding DNA: TGCAGCGTTGAACAGGTAGCAGGGGCTAACTATGGCTACACCTTC. Translated, it gives CSVEQVAGANYGYTF. J is TRBJ1-2 and V is TRBV29-1; D may be TRBD1 (6 bases). Germline V lookup: CDR1 SQVTM, CDR2 ANQGSEA. The CDR3 has 15 amino acids. The V end lost 2 bases, the J end lost 0 bases, and 13 bases lay between the germline ends.

CDR3 DNA sequence: TGCGCCAGCAGCCCGAGACAGGGGGATAACATTCAGTACTTC. Translation: CASSPRQGDNIQYF. This chain joins TRBV5-1 and TRBJ2-4, with 9 bases identical to TRBD1. The V gene's germline CDR1 is SGHRS and CDR2 YFSETQ. With 4 bases clipped from V and 7 bases from J, the junction kept 6 bases outside the gene matches. This CDR3 is built from 14 residues.

V usage is TRBV21-1 and J usage is TRBJ2-5; the D segment call TRBD1 is taken from the table without a DNA check. TRBV21-1 is a pseudogene. CDR3 length: 16 amino acids. The CDR3 reads CASSSWTGGDQETQYF. Here the CDR3 DNA reads TGTGCCAGCAGCAGCTGGACAGGGGGAGACCAAGAGACCCAGTACTTC.

This chain links TRBV5-1 with TRBJ1-2, with D hard to call. V lost 4 bases and J 4 bases, leaving 20 bases between the germline ends. There are 16 residues in the CDR3. In germline, CDR1 is SGHRS, CDR2 YFSETQ. The CDR3 nucleotides are TGCGCCAGCAGCCCGTTAAGTTCTTGGGCGGGCTATGGCTACACCTTC. It specifies CASSPLSSWAGYGYTF.

The chain links TRBV27 to TRBJ1-1; the D is unclear. The CDR3 totals 18 residues. Germline CDR1 and CDR2: MNHEY and SMNVEV (reference sequence). V was trimmed by 0 bases and J by 4 bases, leaving 21 bases between them. This CDR3 is CASSLSPSSMFLGTEAFF. DNA of the CDR3: TGTGCCAGCAGTTTATCCCCCTCCTCCATGTTCCTAGGCACTGAAGCTTTCTTT.

This chain links TRBV19 with TRBJ1-5; 7 bases match TRBD1. The CDR3 covers 19 residues. The germline CDR1 and CDR2 sequences are LNHDA and SQIVND (reference sequence). Germline trimming cut 5 bases from V and 3 bases from J; bases unmatched to any gene: 19. Here the CDR3 DNA reads TGTGCCAGTAGTCCCCCCCTGATTTTCGACAGGGATGACAATCAGCCCCAGCATTTT. Its translation is CASSPPLIFDRDDNQPQHF.

CDR3 sequence reads: CASSGTGYTEAFF. CDR3 sequence (DNA): TGTGCCAGCAGCGGTACAGGGTACACTGAAGCTTTCTTT. The chain combines TRBV3-1 (or the pseudogene TRBV3-2) with TRBJ1-1, with a weak D call TRBD1 (6 bases). Looked up from germline, CDR1 is LGHDT and CDR2 is YNNKEL (reference sequence). This CDR3 is built from 13 residues. Between the trimmed V and J ends, which lost 5 bases and 3 bases, there was a span of 10 bases.

The rearrangement joins TRBV7-2 to TRBJ2-1; 9 positions agree with TRBD1. The CDR3 totals 18 residues. J gave up 6 bases and V 1 base, and 13 bases lay outside the gene matches. Germline CDR1 is SGHTA and CDR2 is FQGNSA. CDR3 protein: CASSLVPSTGGRGNEQFF. The CDR3 region has the DNA TGTGCCAGCAGCTTAGTCCCTTCGACAGGGGGGAGAGGCAATGAGCAGTTCTTC.

This chain links TRBV3-1 (or the pseudogene TRBV3-2) with TRBJ2-7; D is undetermined. Looked up from germline, CDR1 is LGHDT and CDR2 is YNNKEL (reference sequence). Between the trimmed V and J ends, which lost 0 bases and 0 bases, there was a span of 9 bases. The CDR3 extends over 15 amino acids. CDR3 in DNA: TGTGCCAGCAGCCAAGACCCAGTAGCCTCCTACGAGCAGTACTTC. Protein sequence: CASSQDPVASYEQYF.

The J gene is TRBJ2-5, the V gene TRBV4-1, with D possibly being TRBD2 (5 bases). Germline V CDR1 and CDR2: MGHRA, YSYEKL. The CDR3 is 15 amino acids. The V and J ends lost 0 bases and 2 bases respectively, with 10 bases between them. As DNA, the CDR3 is TGCGCCAGCAGCCAAGATACCCGGGGACAAGAGACCCAGTACTTC. Its protein is CASSQDTRGQETQYF.

This clone was recorded only once. This chain connects TRBV6-2 or TRBV6-3 to TRBJ2-5, with 7 bases that match TRBD2. The germline V gene has CDR1 MNHEY and CDR2 SVGEGT. After removal of 6 bases from V and 5 bases from J, the junction contained 12 bases not matched to a gene. There are 15 residues in the CDR3. DNA of the CDR3: TGTGCCAGCAGCCCGCGGCTAGCGGAGTCGGAGACCCAGTACTTC. Its protein is CASSPRLAESETQYF.

The chain is built from TRBV11-1 and TRBJ2-3, with D perhaps TRBD2 (6 bases). The V end lost 8 bases, the J end lost 4 bases, and 19 bases lay between the germline ends. The germline V gene has CDR1 SGHAT and CDR2 FQDESV (reference sequence). This CDR3 has 15 residues. In DNA form, the CDR3 reads TGTGCCAGCTCGCCAACGGTAGCGGTGGCAGATACGCAGTATTTT. It encodes CASSPTVAVADTQYF.

The chain recombines TRBV5-1 with TRBJ2-4; TRBD1 matches 7 bases. Germline-derived CDR1 and CDR2 are SGHRS and YFSETQ. There are 17 residues in the CDR3. V gave up 2 bases and J gave up 6 bases; unmatched junction bases: 14. The CDR3 sequence is CASSFGDSDSGRNIQYF. In DNA form, the CDR3 reads TGCGCCAGCAGCTTTGGGGACAGCGATTCTGGACGAAACATTCAGTACTTC.

The chain carries TRBV4-1 and TRBJ1-1; 10 bases match TRBD1. The CDR3 runs 13 residues. The germline gives CDR1 MGHRA, CDR2 YSYEKL. V dropped 5 bases and J dropped 4; count of bases not matched to a gene: 1. CDR3 in amino acids: CASSWTGGTEAFF. The DNA of the CDR3 is TGCGCCAGCAGCTGGACAGGGGGCACTGAAGCTTTCTTT.

V gene TRBV7-2 combines with J gene TRBJ1-6; 9 nucleotides match TRBD1. V shed 5 bases and J 8 bases; nucleotides not matched to a gene: 4. Germline CDR1 SGHTA, CDR2 FQGNSA. This CDR3 spans 14 amino acids. CDR3 sequence: CASSPRTGDSPLHF. The CDR3 DNA reads TGTGCCAGCAGCCCTAGGACAGGGGATTCACCCCTCCACTTT. The full variable domain, completed using reference TRBV7-2 and TRBJ1-6, is GAGVSQSPSNKVTEKGKDVELRCDPISGHTALYWYRQSLGQGLEFLIYFQGNSAPDKSGLPSDRFSAERTGGSVSTLTIQRTQQEDSAVYLCASSPRTGDSPLHFGNGTRLTVT.